This T cell receptor (beta chain) was captured in a study of molecular identifiers for immune sequencing clone quantification. Study findings and constraints: Clones above 20 RNA copies contained over 99% of effector molecules but under 1% of naive ones.

The V gene end was trimmed by 2 bases and the J gene end by 6 bases; junction bases not matched to a gene: 4. The germline V gene has CDR1 MGHRA and CDR2 YSYEKL. The CDR3 loop spans 16 amino acids. As to this clonotype: Its antigen is unidentified.

As previously described, bulk TCR libraries were made using listed TCR primers. MiXCR was run by TCRdb on the PCR reads, yielding one entry per CDR3 protein. The sample carries about 640,000 distinct CDR3 sequences, nearly 20% recorded once. The clonotype comes from a human donor in good health. Some libraries in this study had Jurkat cell RNA spiked in. The specimen sequenced was naive CD8+ T cells from blood, with Jurkat cell RNA spiked in. The subset is: FACS-sorted CD8+CD4-CCR7+CD45RA+ naive T cells. The J gene is TRBJ2-1, the V gene TRBV4-1; 13 nucleotides align to TRBD2. The CDR3 reads CASSQTSGRAVNEQFF. The CDR3 DNA reads TGCGCCAGCAGCCAAACTAGCGGGAGGGCCGTCAATGAGCAGTTCTTC.